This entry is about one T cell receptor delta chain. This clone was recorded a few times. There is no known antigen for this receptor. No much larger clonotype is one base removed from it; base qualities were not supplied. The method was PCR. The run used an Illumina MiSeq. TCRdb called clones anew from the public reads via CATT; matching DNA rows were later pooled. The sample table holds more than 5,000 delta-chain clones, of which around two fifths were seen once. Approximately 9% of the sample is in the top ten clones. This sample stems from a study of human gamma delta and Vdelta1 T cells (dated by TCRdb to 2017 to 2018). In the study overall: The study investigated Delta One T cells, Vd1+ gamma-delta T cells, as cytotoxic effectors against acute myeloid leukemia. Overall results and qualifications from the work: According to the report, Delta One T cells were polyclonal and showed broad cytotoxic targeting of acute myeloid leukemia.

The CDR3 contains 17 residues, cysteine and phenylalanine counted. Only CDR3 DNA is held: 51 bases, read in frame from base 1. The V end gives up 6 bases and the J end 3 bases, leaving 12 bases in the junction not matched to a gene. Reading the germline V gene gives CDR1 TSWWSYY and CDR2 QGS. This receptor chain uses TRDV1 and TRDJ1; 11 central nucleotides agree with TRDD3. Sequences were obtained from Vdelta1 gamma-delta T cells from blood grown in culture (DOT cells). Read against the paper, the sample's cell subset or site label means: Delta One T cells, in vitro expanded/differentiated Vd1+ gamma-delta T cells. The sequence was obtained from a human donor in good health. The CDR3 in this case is CALGELPSWGIPDKLIF. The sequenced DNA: TGTGCTCTTGGAGAGTTGCCTTCCTGGGGGATACCCGATAAACTCATCTTT.